This TCR beta chain was profiled in a study of T cell responses to AZD1222 COVID-19 vaccine. The assay was immunoSEQ multiplex PCR, and TCRdb's table has in-frame clones only and misses some. The sample consists of 150,000 or so clones, roughly 90% of them appearing once. The study, taken as a whole, reports: Samples come after the peak T cell response, not at day 14.

With regard to this clone: Its specificity is not known.

Trimming pared 1 base from V and 3 bases from J, leaving 8 bases between. Germline CDR1 and CDR2: SGHRS and YFSETQ. The CDR3 is 15 amino acids. The origin of this receptor is an adult in good health. The rearrangement joins TRBV5-1 to TRBJ2-6, with D maybe TRBD1 (5 bases). The sequenced sample was peripheral blood, obtained on day 0 of AZD1222 vaccination. The CDR3 is CASSLLGVGANVLTF. Written as DNA, the CDR3 is TGCGCCAGCAGCTTGTTAGGGGTTGGGGCCAACGTCCTGACTTTC.